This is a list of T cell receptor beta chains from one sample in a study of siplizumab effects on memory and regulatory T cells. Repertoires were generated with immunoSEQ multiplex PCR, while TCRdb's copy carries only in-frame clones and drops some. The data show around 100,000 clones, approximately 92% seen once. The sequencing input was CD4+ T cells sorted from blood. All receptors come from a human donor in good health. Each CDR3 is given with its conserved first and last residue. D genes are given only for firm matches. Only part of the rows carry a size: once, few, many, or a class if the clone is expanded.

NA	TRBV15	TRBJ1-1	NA	TGTGCCACCAGCAGAGATCGGGAGGGGACGACTTTCTTT	CATSRDREGTTFF
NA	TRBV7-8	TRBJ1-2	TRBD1	TGTGCCAGCAGCCCTAATACAGGGGGCGTAAACTATGGCTACACCTTC	CASSPNTGGVNYGYTF
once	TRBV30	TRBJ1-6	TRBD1	TGTGCCTGGAGTGGGGGACAGTGGTCACCCCTCCACTTT	CAWSGGQWSPLHF
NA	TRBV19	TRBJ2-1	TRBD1	TGTGCCAGTAGTATACTGGACAGGTACAATGAGCAGTTCTTC	CASSILDRYNEQFF
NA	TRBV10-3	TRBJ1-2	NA	TGTGCCATCAGTGGGAGTAGGGATAACTATGGCTACACCTTC	CAISGSRDNYGYTF
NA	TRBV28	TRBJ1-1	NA	TGTGCCAGCAGCCTTTTAGGCTGGCAATGGGGTTTCTTT	CASSLLGWQWGFF
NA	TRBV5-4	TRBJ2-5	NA	TGTGCCAGCAGCACCCCGGCCCTCCAAGAGACCCAGTACTTC	CASSTPALQETQYF
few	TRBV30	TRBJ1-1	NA	TGTGCCTGGAGTGTACTGCGGGATGGGGACACTGAAGCTTTCTTT	CAWSVLRDGDTEAFF
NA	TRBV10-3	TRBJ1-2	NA	TGTGCCATCAGTGACGGGGCCCAAACAGTCTATGGCTACACCTTC	CAISDGAQTVYGYTF
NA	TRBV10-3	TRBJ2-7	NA	TGTGCCATCAGTGAGACGGTGGGTAATGGCTACGAGCAGTACTTC	CAISETVGNGYEQYF
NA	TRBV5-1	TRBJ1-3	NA	TGCGCCAGCAGCGACGACCCTCTCCGGTACTCTGGAAACACCATATATTTT	CASSDDPLRYSGNTIYF
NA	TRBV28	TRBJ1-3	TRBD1	TGTGCCAGCAGTTTACTAGGACAGGGGCCGCGAAACACCATATATTTT	CASSLLGQGPRNTIYF
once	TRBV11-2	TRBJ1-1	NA	TGTGCCAGCAGCTTCACCCAGAACACTGAAGCTTTCTTT	CASSFTQNTEAFF
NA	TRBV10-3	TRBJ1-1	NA	TGTGCCATCAGTGAGTCGACGGGTCGATGGGCTTTCTTT	CAISESTGRWAFF
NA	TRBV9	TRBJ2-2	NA	TGTGCCAGCAGCGATAAAGTTAACACCGGGGAGCTGTTTTTT	CASSDKVNTGELFF
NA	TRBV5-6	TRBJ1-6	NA	TGTGCCAGCAGCTTGGGGGTCCAGGACCCTAGCTCCTATAATTCACCCCTCCACTTT	CASSLGVQDPSSYNSPLHF
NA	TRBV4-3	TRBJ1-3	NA	TGCGCCAGCAGCCAAGATCAGGCGGGACCGTACTCTGGAAACACCATATATTTT	CASSQDQAGPYSGNTIYF
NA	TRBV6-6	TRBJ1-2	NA	TGTGCCAGCAGTAACGATCGGAGGGGCGGCTACACCTTC	CASSNDRRGGYTF
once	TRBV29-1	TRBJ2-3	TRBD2	TGCAGCGTTGAACTGCCGGGGAGGGCAGATACGCAGTATTTT	CSVELPGRADTQYF
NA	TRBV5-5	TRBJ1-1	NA	TGTGCCAGCAGCTTGGGCCAGATGAACACTGAAGCTTTCTTT	CASSLGQMNTEAFF
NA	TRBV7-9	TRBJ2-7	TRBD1	TGTGCCAGCAGCTTGGGGACAGGGTACTCTAGCTCCTACGAGCAGTACTTC	CASSLGTGYSSSYEQYF
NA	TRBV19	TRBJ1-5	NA	TGTGCCAGTAGTACATTTTCCAGGAGCAATCAGCCCCAGCATTTT	CASSTFSRSNQPQHF
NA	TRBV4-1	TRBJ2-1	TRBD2	TGCGCCAGCAGCCAAATCTCAGCGGGATATTACAATGAGCAGTTCTTC	CASSQISAGYYNEQFF
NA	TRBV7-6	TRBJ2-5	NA	TGTGCCAGCAGCTTAGCGAAGGAGACCCAGTACTTC	CASSLAKETQYF
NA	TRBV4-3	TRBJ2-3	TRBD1	TGCGCCAGCAGCCAAGCTCGGTCAGGGGGCTTAAATACGCAGTATTTT	CASSQARSGGLNTQYF
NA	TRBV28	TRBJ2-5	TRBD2	TGTGCCAGCATCGGAGCGGGGGGAGGGCAGACCCAGTACTTC	CASIGAGGGQTQYF
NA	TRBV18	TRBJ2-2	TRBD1	TGTGCCAGCTCACCATTGAAGGGGGCTGGCGGGGAGCTGTTTTTT	CASSPLKGAGGELFF
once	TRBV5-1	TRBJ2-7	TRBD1	TGCGCCAGCAGCTTGGGTGGGACAGGGGACGAGCAGTACTTC	CASSLGGTGDEQYF
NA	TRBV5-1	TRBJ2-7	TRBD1	TGCGCCAGCAGCCAGGACAGGTCCGAGCAGTACTTC	CASSQDRSEQYF
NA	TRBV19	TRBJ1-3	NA	TGTGCCAGTACCCTCCTCGGTCGGAGCTCTGGAAACACCATATATTTT	CASTLLGRSSGNTIYF
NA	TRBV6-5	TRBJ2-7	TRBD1	TGTGCCAGCAGTTACTCGGACAGGGGTGCCCACGAGCAGTACTTC	CASSYSDRGAHEQYF
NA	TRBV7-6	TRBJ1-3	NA	TGTGCCAGCAGCTCGGGCTCTGGAAACACCATATATTTT	CASSSGSGNTIYF
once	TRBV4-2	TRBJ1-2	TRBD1	TGTGCCAGCAGCCCAGCTACAGGGGGCATTGTTGGTGGCTACACCTTC	CASSPATGGIVGGYTF
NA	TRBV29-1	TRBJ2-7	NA	TGCAGCGTTGAAAAATGGGGGGGACACTACGAGCAGTACTTC	CSVEKWGGHYEQYF
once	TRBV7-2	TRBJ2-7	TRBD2	TGTGCCAGCAGCTTAGGTGGGCTAGCGGGTGAGCAGTACTTC	CASSLGGLAGEQYF
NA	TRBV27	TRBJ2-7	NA	TGTGCCAGCAGAGGGGGGGACGGTTACTACGAGCAGTACTTC	CASRGGDGYYEQYF
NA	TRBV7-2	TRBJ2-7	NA	TGTGCCAGCAGCTTATTCGTGGGGGCAGAGCAGTACTTC	CASSLFVGAEQYF
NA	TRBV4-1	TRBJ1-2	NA	TGCGCCAGCAGCCAATCAGTCGCAGGGGGCTACACCTTC	CASSQSVAGGYTF
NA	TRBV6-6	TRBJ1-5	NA	TGTGCCAGCAGTTATGGTCAGGGGATGGGGCAGCCCCAGCATTTT	CASSYGQGMGQPQHF
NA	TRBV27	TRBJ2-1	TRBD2	TGTGCCAGCAGTTTATCTATGACTAGCGGGGGTCGGAAGCAGTTCTTC	CASSLSMTSGGRKQFF
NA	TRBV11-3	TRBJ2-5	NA	TGTGCCAGCAGCTTAGGCGGTGAGGGGAGAGAGACCCAGTACTTC	CASSLGGEGRETQYF
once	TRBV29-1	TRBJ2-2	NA	TGCAGCGTTGAACCAGGGACCGGCACCGGGGAGCTGTTTTTT	CSVEPGTGTGELFF
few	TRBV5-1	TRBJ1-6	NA	TGCGCCAGCAACGACGGGGGAAATTCACCCCTCCACTTT	CASNDGGNSPLHF